The 3 T cell receptor beta chains presented below share a single source sample, sequenced in a study of OX40 agonist ivuxolimab in advanced cancers. The method was immunoSEQ multiplex PCR; TCRdb's version includes in-frame clones alone and lacks a portion of them. This table has under 85,000 clones, 87% appearing once. Here the sequenced sample was CD4+ or CD8+ T cells sorted from blood, taken in a trial of the OX40 agonist ivuxolimab. These receptors were collected from an adult with an advanced solid tumor such as melanoma, head and neck, liver or kidney cancer.

The CDR3 DNA sequence: TGTGCCAGCTGGGGACAGACGAACACTGAAGCTTTCTTT. Encoded protein: CASWGQTNTEAFF. The chain links TRBV18 to TRBJ1-1; 7 nucleotides align to TRBD1. J gave up 1 base and V 7 bases, and 3 bases lay outside the gene matches. The CDR3 loop spans 13 amino acids. The V gene's germline CDR1 is KGHSH and CDR2 LQKENI.

J is TRBJ1-5 and V is TRBV6-6; possibly TRBD1 for D (5 bases). V gave up 0 bases and J gave up 1 base, with 10 bases separating them. The length of the CDR3 is 16 residues. Germline-derived CDR1 and CDR2 are MNHNY and SVGAGI (reference sequence). For the CDR3, the DNA is TGTGCCAGCAGTTACTCCGGCAGGGAAAGCAATCAGCCCCAGCATTTT. It translates to CASSYSGRESNQPQHF.

The chain joins TRBV28 to TRBJ2-3; D possibly corresponds to TRBD1 (5 bases). The CDR3 extends over 14 amino acids. Trimming left V 9 bases short and J 4 bases short, with 17 bases between. In germline, CDR1 is MDHEN, CDR2 SYDVKM. Here the CDR3 DNA reads TGTGCCAGACAGCTATCGACAGATCCAGATACGCAGTATTTT. It yields the protein CARQLSTDPDTQYF.